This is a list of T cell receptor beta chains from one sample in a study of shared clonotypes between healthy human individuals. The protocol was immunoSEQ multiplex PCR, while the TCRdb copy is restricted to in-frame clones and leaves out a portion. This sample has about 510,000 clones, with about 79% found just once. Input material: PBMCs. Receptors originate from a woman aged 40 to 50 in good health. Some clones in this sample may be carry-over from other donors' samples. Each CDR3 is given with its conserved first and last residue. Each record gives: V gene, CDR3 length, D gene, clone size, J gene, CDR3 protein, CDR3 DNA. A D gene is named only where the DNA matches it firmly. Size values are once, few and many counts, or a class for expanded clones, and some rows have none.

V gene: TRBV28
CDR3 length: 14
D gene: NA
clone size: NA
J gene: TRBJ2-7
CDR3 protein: CASTPTGSPYEQYF
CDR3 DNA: TGTGCCAGCACCCCAACAGGGTCTCCCTACGAGCAGTACTTC

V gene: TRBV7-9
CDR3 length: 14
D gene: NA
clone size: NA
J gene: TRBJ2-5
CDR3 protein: CASSLGSHGVTQYF
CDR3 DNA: TGTGCCAGCAGCCTCGGGTCCCATGGGGTGACCCAGTACTTC

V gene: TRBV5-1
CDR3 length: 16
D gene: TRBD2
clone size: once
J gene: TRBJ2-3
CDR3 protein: CASSPRTSGPTDTQYF
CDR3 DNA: TGCGCCAGCAGCCCGCGGACTAGCGGACCCACAGATACGCAGTATTTT

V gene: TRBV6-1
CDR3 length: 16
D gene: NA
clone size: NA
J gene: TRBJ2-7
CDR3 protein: CASSEAVPGHGYEQYF
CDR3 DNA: TGTGCCAGCAGTGAAGCGGTTCCGGGACACGGGTACGAGCAGTACTTC

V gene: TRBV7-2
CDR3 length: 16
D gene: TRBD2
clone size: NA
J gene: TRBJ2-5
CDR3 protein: CASSLERGRAHETQYF
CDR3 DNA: TGTGCCAGCAGCTTAGAAAGAGGGAGGGCCCACGAGACCCAGTACTTC

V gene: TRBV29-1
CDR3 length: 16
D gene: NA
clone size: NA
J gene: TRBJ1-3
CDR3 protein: CSVEFLSPFAGNTIYF
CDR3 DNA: TGCAGCGTTGAGTTTTTGTCCCCCTTCGCCGGAAACACCATATATTTT

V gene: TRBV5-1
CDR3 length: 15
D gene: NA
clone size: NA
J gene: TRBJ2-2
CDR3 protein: CASSLEAGAAGELFF
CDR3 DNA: TGCGCCAGCAGCTTGGAGGCAGGGGCGGCCGGGGAGCTGTTTTTT

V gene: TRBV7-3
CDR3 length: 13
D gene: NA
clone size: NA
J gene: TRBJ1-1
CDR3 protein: CASSLGLGTEAFF
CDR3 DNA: TGTGCCAGCAGCTTAGGCTTGGGGACTGAAGCTTTCTTT

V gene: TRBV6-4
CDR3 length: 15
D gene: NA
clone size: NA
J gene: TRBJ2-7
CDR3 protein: CASSDLAGWQSEQYF
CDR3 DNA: TGTGCCAGCAGCGACCTCGCCGGGTGGCAGTCCGAGCAGTACTTC

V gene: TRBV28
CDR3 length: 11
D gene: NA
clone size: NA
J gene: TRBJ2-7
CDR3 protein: CASVGAYEQYF
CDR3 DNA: TGTGCCAGCGTTGGAGCTTACGAGCAGTACTTC

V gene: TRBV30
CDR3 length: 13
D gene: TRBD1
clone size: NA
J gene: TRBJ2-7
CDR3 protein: CAWRVPGTGEQYF
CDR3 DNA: TGTGCCTGGAGAGTACCCGGGACAGGCGAGCAGTACTTC

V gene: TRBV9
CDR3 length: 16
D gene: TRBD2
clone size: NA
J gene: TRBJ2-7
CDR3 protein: CASSASPTSGRSEQYF
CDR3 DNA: TGTGCCAGCAGCGCATCTCCGACTAGCGGGAGGAGCGAGCAGTACTTC

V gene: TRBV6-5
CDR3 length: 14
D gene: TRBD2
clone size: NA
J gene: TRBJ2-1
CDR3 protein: CASREREEVFEQFF
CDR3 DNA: TGTGCCAGCAGAGAGCGGGAGGAAGTTTTTGAGCAGTTCTTC

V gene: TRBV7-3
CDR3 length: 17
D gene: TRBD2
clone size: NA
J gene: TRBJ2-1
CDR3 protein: CASSSDGLAGDRAGQFF
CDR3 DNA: TGTGCCAGCAGCTCGGATGGACTAGCGGGAGACAGGGCTGGTCAGTTCTTC

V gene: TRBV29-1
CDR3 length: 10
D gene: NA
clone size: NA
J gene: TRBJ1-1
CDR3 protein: CSGGNTEAFF
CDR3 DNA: TGCAGCGGGGGCAACACTGAAGCTTTCTTT

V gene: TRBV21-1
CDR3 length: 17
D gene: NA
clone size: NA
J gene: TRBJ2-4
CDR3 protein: CANGTGQYHLAKNIQYF
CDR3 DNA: TGTGCCAATGGGACAGGACAGTATCATCTAGCCAAAAACATTCAGTACTTC

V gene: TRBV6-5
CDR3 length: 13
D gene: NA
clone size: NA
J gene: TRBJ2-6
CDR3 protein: CASSPGAANVLTF
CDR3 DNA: TGTGCCAGCAGCCCCGGTGCGGCCAACGTCCTGACTTTC

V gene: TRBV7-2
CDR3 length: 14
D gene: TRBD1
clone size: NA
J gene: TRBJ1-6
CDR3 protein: CASSLGTGGSPLHF
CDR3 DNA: TGTGCCAGCAGCTTAGGCACAGGGGGCTCACCCCTCCACTTT

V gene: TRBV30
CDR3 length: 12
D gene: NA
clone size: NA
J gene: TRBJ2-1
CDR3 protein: CAWTPRHFEQFF
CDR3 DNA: TGTGCCTGGACTCCCCGACATTTTGAGCAGTTCTTC

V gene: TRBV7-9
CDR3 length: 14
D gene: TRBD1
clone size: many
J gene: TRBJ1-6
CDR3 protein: CASRTGTGDSPLHF
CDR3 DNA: TGTGCCAGCAGAACCGGGACAGGGGATTCACCCCTCCACTTT

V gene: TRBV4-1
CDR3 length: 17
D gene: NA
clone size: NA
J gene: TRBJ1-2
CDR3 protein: CASSQDPITAQRWGYTF
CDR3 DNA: TGCGCCAGCAGCCAAGACCCGATCACAGCCCAACGGTGGGGCTACACCTTC

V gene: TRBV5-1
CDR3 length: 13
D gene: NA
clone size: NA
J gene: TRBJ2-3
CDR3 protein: CASSLWGGDTQYF
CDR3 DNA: TGCGCCAGCAGCTTGTGGGGAGGAGATACGCAGTATTTT

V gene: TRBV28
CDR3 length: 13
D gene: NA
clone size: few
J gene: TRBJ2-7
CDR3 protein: CASRPQSSYEQYF
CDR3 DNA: TGTGCCAGCAGACCTCAGAGCTCCTACGAGCAGTACTTC

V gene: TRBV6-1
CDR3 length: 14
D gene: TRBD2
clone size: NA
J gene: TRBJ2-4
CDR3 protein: CASRGEWLGNIQYF
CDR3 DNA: TGTGCCAGCCGGGGGGAGTGGCTGGGAAACATTCAGTACTTC

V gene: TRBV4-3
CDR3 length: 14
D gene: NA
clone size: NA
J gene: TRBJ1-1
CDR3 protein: CASSQDLTNTEAFF
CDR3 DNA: TGCGCCAGCAGCCAAGATCTGACGAACACTGAAGCTTTCTTT

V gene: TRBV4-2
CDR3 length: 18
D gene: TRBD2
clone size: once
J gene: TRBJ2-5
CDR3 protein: CASSQELASGSGAETQYF
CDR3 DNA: TGTGCCAGCAGCCAAGAGTTAGCTAGCGGGAGTGGGGCAGAGACCCAGTACTTC

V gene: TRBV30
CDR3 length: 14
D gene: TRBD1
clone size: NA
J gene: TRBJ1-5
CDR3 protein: CAWSYGQGYQPQHF
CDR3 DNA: TGTGCCTGGAGTTATGGACAGGGATATCAGCCCCAGCATTTT

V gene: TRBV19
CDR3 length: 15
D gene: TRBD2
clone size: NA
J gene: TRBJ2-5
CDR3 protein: CASSPPGLAGETQYF
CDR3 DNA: TGTGCCAGTAGTCCGCCGGGGCTAGCGGGAGAGACCCAGTACTTC

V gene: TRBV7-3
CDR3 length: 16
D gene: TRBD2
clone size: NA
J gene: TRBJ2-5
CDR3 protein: CASSPGLAGVGETQYF
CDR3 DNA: TGTGCCAGCAGCCCAGGACTAGCGGGAGTAGGGGAGACCCAGTACTTC

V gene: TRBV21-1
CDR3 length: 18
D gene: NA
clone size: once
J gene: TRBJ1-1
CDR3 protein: CASSKKGDSQRSVTEAFF
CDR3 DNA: TGTGCCAGCAGCAAAAAGGGAGACTCTCAGAGGTCCGTCACTGAAGCTTTCTTT

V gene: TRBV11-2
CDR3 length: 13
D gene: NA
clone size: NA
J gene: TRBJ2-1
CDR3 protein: CASSFWDYNEQFF
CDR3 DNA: TGTGCCAGCAGCTTTTGGGACTACAATGAGCAGTTCTTC

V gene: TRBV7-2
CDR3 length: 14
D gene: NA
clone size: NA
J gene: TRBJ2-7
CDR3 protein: CASSLLGIRYEQYF
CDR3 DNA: TGTGCCAGCAGCTTATTAGGGATTAGATACGAGCAGTACTTC

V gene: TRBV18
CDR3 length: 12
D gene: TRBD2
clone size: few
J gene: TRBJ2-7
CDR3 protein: CASSPGEGEQYF
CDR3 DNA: TGTGCCAGCTCGCCCGGGGAGGGCGAGCAGTACTTC

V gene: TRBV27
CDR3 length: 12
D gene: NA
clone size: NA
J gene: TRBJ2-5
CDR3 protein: CASRLAQETQYF
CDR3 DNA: TGTGCCAGCAGACTAGCCCAAGAGACCCAGTACTTC

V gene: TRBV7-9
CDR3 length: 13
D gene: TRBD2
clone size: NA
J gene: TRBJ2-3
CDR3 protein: CAERGPSTDTQYF
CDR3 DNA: TGTGCCGAGCGGGGGCCTAGCACAGATACGCAGTATTTT

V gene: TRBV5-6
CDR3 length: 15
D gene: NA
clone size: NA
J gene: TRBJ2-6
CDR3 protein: CASSLGGPGANVLTF
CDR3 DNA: TGTGCCAGCAGCTTGGGTGGACCTGGGGCCAACGTCCTGACTTTC

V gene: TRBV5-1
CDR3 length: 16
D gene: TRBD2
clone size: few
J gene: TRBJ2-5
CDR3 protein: CASSLYGSGSSQTQYF
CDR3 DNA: TGCGCCAGCAGCTTGTACGGCAGCGGGAGCTCTCAGACCCAGTACTTC

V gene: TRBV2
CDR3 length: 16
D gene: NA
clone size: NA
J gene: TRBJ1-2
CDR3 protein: CASSSGGSTKDYGYTF
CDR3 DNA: TGTGCCAGCAGCTCCGGCGGATCTACGAAGGACTATGGCTACACCTTC

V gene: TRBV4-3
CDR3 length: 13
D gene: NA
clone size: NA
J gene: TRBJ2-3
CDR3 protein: CASSLGLTDTRYF
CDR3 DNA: TGCGCCAGCAGCCTGGGCCTCACAGATACGCGGTATTTT

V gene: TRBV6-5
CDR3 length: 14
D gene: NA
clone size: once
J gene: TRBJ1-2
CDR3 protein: CASSYSVLSYGYTF
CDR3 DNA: TGTGCCAGCAGTTACTCTGTACTGTCCTATGGCTACACCTTC

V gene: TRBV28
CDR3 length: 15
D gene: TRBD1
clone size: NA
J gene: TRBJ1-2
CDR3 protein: CASRTQGARDYGYTF
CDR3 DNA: TGTGCCAGCAGAACACAGGGGGCGCGTGACTATGGCTACACCTTC

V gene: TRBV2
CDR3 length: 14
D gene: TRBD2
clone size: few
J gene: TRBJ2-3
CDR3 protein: CASSVLAGGDTQYF
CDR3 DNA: TGTGCCAGCAGTGTACTAGCGGGGGGGGATACGCAGTATTTT

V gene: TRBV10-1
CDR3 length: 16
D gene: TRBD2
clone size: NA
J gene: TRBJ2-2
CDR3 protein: CASSPRTSGTTGELFF
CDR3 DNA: TGCGCCAGCAGCCCCCGGACTAGCGGGACGACCGGGGAGCTGTTTTTT

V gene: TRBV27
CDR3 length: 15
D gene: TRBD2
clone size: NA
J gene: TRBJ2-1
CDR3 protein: CASSRASGAYNEQFF
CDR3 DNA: TGTGCCAGCAGTAGGGCTAGCGGAGCGTACAATGAGCAGTTCTTC

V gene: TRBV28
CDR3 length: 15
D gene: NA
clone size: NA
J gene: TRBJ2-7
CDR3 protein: CASSRTARERHEQYF
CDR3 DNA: TGTGCCAGCAGCCGCACCGCCAGGGAGAGGCACGAGCAGTACTTC

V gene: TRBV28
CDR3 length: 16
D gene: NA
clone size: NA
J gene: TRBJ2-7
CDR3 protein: CASSSQTGLALYEQYF
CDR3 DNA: TGTGCCAGCAGTTCCCAAACAGGGCTTGCTCTCTACGAGCAGTACTTC

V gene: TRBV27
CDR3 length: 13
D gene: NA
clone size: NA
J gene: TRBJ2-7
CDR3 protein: CASSFVGPYEQYF
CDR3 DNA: TGTGCCAGCAGTTTTGTGGGTCCCTACGAGCAGTACTTC

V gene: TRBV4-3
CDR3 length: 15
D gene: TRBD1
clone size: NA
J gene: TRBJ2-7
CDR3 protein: CASSFRTGEGYEQYF
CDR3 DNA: TGCGCCAGCAGTTTTCGGACAGGAGAGGGGTACGAGCAGTACTTC

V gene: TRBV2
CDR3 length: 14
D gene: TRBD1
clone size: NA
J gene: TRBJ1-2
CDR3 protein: CASSEMDRAYGYTF
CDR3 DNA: TGTGCCAGCAGTGAGATGGACAGGGCCTATGGCTACACCTTC

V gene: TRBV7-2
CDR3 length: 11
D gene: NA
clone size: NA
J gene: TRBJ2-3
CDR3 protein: CASSPAWGQYF
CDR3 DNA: TGTGCCAGCAGCCCCGCGTGGGGGCAGTATTTT

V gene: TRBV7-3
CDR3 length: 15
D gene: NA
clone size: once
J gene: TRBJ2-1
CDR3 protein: CASSLVDSIYNEQFF
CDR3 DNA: TGTGCCAGCAGCTTAGTGGACAGCATCTACAATGAGCAGTTCTTC

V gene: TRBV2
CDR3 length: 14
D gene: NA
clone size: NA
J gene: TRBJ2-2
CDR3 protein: CASSSQLETGELFF
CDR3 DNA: TGTGCCAGCAGTTCCCAGCTTGAGACCGGGGAGCTGTTTTTT